This TCR beta chain originates from a study of OX40 agonist ivuxolimab in advanced cancers. General study results and limits: Antigens targeted by the expanded peripheral T cells were not determined.

This clone was counted once. What it binds is unknown. The data were produced by immunoSEQ multiplex PCR, yet TCRdb's version contains in-frame clones alone and is incomplete. The sample lists tens of thousands of clones; around 92% were seen once. Trimming shortened V by 3 bases and J by 3 bases, and 12 bases separated the two germline ends. The germline gives CDR1 MGHRA, CDR2 YSYEKL. This CDR3 contains 15 residues. This TCR came from an adult with an advanced solid tumor such as melanoma, head and neck, liver or kidney cancer. The material sequenced was CD4+ or CD8+ T cells sorted from blood, taken in a trial of the OX40 agonist ivuxolimab. The chain couples TRBV4-1 to TRBJ1-5; D unclear. For the CDR3, the DNA is TGCGCCAGCAGCCACCTGTGGGCGGACAATCAGCCCCAGCATTTT. Protein product: CASSHLWADNQPQHF.